One TCR beta chain is described in this entry. This specimen comes from a study of PD-L1 blockade in urothelial cancer. The overall study: Most of the 29 patients were men with bladder-origin urothelial cancer. Median T cell yield per blood sample was about 150,000 cells. Treatment start was followed by blood analysis at 3 weeks (second dose) and again at 6 weeks.

Produced via immunoSEQ multiplex PCR; TCRdb's table is partial and in-frame only. The data hold under 40,000 clones, with more than 65% observed a single time. This sequence was found in an older man with urothelial cancer. Here the sequenced sample was PBMCs, taken around atezolizumab (anti-PD-L1) treatment.

The CDR3 loop reads CASSQLDREGYGYTF. CDR3 coding DNA: TGTGCCAGCAGCCAACTAGACAGGGAAGGCTATGGCTACACCTTC. The chain joins TRBV4-2 to TRBJ1-2, with 7 bases aligning to TRBD1. Trimming took 2 bases from V and 4 from J; bases not matched to a gene: 7. The CDR3 spans 15 residues. CDR1 is LGHNA and CDR2 is YNFKEQ in the germline V gene.